Each of the 3 T cell receptor beta chains below was sequenced from the same sample in a study of CD8+CD57+ T cells in acquired aplastic anemia (dated by TCRdb to the late 2010s). Sequencing used an Illumina HiSeq 2000. Profiling of TCR beta VDJ combinations and CDR3 sequences used genomic DNA as the template. Through fastp at Q25 and MiXCR, TCRdb rebuilt clones from the public reads, retaining in-frame beta chains. All rows with the same CDR3 protein become a single entry with the most common DNA and genes. Within this sample are 200,000 or so distinct CDR3 sequences, with less than 65% of them counted one time only. The top ten clones comprise roughly 46% of the sample. The specimen was sorted CD4+, CD8+, or CD8+CD57+ T cells (not recorded which) from PBMCs. All receptors derive from a human donor with severe aplastic anemia or a healthy control (not recorded which).

The chain carries TRBV9 and TRBJ1-2; D may be TRBD1 (6 bases). The CDR3 spans 14 residues. Germline lookup yields CDR1 SGDLS and CDR2 YYNGEE. Trimming took 3 bases from V and 4 from J, leaving 13 bases between them. The CDR3 sequence is CASSETGAGYGYTF. CDR3 nucleotide sequence: TGTGCCAGCAGCGAGACGGGGGCAGGCTATGGCTACACCTTC.

The genes are TRBV25-1 and TRBJ1-2; TRBD1 matches 8 bases. This CDR3 has 15 amino acids. Germline V gene sequence: CDR1 MGHDK, CDR2 SYGVNS. V lost 1 base to trimming and J lost 5 bases; unmatched junction nucleotides: 6. The CDR3 loop is CASSEWAGGFYGYTF. The CDR3 DNA reads as TGTGCCAGCAGTGAATGGGCAGGGGGCTTTTATGGCTACACCTTC.

This clonotype was found many times. This chain links TRBV6-1 with TRBJ2-7; D call uncertain. CDR3 length: 13 amino acids. Germline loops: CDR1 MNHNS, CDR2 SASEGT. V shed 0 bases and J shed 7 bases, with 10 bases lying between them. CDR3 sequence reads: CASSEAQEKEQYV. DNA of the CDR3: TGTGCCAGCAGTGAAGCGCAAGAGAAGGAGCAGTACGTC.